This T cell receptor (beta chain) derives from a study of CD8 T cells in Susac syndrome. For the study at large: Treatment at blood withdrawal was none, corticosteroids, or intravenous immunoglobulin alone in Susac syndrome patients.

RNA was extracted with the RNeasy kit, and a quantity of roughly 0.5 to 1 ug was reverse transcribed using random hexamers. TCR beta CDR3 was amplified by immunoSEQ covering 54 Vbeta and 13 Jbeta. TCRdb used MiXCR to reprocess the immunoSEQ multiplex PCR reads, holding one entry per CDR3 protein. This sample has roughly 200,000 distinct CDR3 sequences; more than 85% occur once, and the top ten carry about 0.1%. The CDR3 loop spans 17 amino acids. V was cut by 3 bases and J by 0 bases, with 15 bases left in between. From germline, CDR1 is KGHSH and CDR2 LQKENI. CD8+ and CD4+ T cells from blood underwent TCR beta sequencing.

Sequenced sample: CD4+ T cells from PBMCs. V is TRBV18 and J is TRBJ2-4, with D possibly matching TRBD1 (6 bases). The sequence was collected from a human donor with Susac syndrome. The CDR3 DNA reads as TGTGCCAGCTCACCCGAGACAGGAATCCTAGCCAAAAACATTCAGTACTTC. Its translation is CASSPETGILAKNIQYF.